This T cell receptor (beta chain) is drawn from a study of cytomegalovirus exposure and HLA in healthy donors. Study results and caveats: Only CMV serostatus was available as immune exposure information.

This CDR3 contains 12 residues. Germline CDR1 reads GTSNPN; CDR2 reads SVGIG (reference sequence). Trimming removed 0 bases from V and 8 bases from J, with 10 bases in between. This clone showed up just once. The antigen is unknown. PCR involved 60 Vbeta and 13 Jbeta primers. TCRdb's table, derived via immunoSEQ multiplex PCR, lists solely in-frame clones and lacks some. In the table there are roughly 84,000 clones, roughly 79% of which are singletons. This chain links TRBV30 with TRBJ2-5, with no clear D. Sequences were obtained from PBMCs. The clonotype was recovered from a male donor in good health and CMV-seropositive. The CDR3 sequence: CAWSVNPETQYF. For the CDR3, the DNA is TGTGCCTGGAGTGTGAACCCAGAAACCCAGTACTTC.